Below, 21 T cell receptor beta chains from the same sample are listed, as sequenced in a study of T cell changes during pregnancy in multiple sclerosis. Only in-frame clones appear in the TCRdb table, and some are missing; sequencing was by immunoSEQ multiplex PCR. The sample carries tens of thousands of clones, about 90% recorded once. The input for sequencing was CD4+ T cells from peripheral blood mononuclear cells, taken in the second trimester of pregnancy. The source of these receptors is a female donor with multiple sclerosis, enrolled in a pregnancy study.

The chain is built from TRBV29-1 and TRBJ2-3; 14 bases map to TRBD2. Germline trimming cut 4 bases from V and 0 bases from J; bases unmatched to any gene: 3. The CDR3 has 16 amino acids. The germline V gene has CDR1 SQVTM and CDR2 ANQGSEA. This CDR3 is CSVGGTSGGSTDTQYF. As DNA, the CDR3 is TGCAGCGTTGGCGGGACTAGCGGGGGTAGCACAGATACGCAGTATTTT.

V and J are TRBV28 and TRBJ1-1; 7 bases are shared with TRBD1. V trimming: 5 bases; J trimming: 5 bases; junction bases outside the gene matches: 11. This CDR3 comprises 15 residues. Germline V gene sequence: CDR1 MDHEN, CDR2 SYDVKM. The CDR3 loop reads CASSVPQGERTEAFF. The CDR3 bases are TGTGCCAGCAGTGTTCCCCAGGGGGAGCGAACTGAAGCTTTCTTT.

Notes on this clone: The limits of the CDR3 on the DNA are not certain, so only TCRdb's listed CDR3 is given. The chain uses TRBV28 and TRBJ2-3; whether TRBD2, the table's D call, matches the DNA was not checked. Per germline, CDR1 MDHEN and CDR2 SYDVKM. The CDR3 contains 17 residues when both ends are counted. The CDR3 loop reads CASSSSAAGGFTDTQYF.

The rearrangement links TRBV6-4 to TRBJ2-3; TRBD1 matches at 8 bases. Per germline, CDR1 MRHNA and CDR2 SNTAGT. There are 14 residues in the CDR3. V lost 7 bases and J lost 3; bases outside the gene matches: 6. The CDR3 spells CASKVGQATDTQYF. The CDR3 DNA reads as TGTGCCAGCAAGGTGGGACAGGCGACAGATACGCAGTATTTT.

The chain carries TRBV6-1 and TRBJ2-1; 7 positions match TRBD1. V was clipped by 4 bases and J by 10 bases; unmatched bases: 10. The CDR3 length is 14 residues. CDR1 and CDR2 (germline): MNHNS, SASEGT. CDR3 sequence: CASSAATLDREQFF. The CDR3, as DNA: TGTGCCAGCAGTGCTGCCACCTTGGACAGGGAGCAGTTCTTC.

V and J are TRBV2 and TRBJ2-3; D gene unclear. The CDR3 has 14 residues. With 1 base removed from V and 0 bases from J, the gap between germline ends came to 5 bases. Germline loops: CDR1 SNHLY, CDR2 FYNNEI. The CDR3 nucleotides are TGTGCCAGCAGTGAAGTGCGGAGCACAGATACGCAGTATTTT. This sequence encodes CASSEVRSTDTQYF.

This chain links TRBV6-1 with TRBJ2-5; tentatively, D is TRBD1 (5 bases). Per germline, CDR1 MNHNS and CDR2 SASEGT. Trimming took off 4 bases at V and 2 bases at J, with 17 bases between the two ends. The CDR3 totals 16 residues. In nucleotides, the CDR3 is TGTGCCAGCAGTGCCTCACAAGGGGCGAGTCAAGAGACCCAGTACTTC. The encoded protein is CASSASQGASQETQYF.

This clone appeared a single time. This chain links TRBV10-3 with TRBJ1-1, with TRBD1 matching 8 bases. CDR1 is ENHRY and CDR2 is SYGVKD in the germline V gene. The CDR3 is 13 amino acids. V lost 11 bases, J lost 1 base, and 6 bases stayed unmatched. CDR3 sequence: CAADRGENTEAFF. CDR3 in DNA: TGTGCCGCCGACAGGGGTGAGAACACTGAAGCTTTCTTT.

The chain is built from TRBV28 and TRBJ1-6; 10 nucleotides align to TRBD1. The V gene's germline CDR1 is MDHEN and CDR2 SYDVKM. The CDR3 sequence is 15 residues long. Trimming cost V 5 bases and J 7 bases; bases outside gene matches: 5. The DNA of the CDR3 is TGTGCCAGCAGTACCCGGACAGGGGGGAATTCACCCCTCCACTTT. The encoded protein is CASSTRTGGNSPLHF.

V is TRBV6-1 and J is TRBJ1-5, with 8 bases aligning to TRBD1. This CDR3 contains 15 residues. Germline CDR1 is MNHNS and CDR2 is SASEGT. Unmatched junction bases numbered 9, after V lost 6 bases and J lost 5 bases. The CDR3 region has the DNA TGTGCCAGCAGGCTCGGGACAGGATTTGATCAGCCCCAGCATTTT. It specifies CASRLGTGFDQPQHF.

V is TRBV19 and J is TRBJ2-1; TRBD2 matches 9 bases. Germline V lookup: CDR1 LNHDA, CDR2 SQIVND (reference sequence). Trimming took 1 base from V and 6 from J; bases not matched to a gene: 19. The CDR3 has 20 amino acids. The CDR3 loop is CASSIVLGRTLAGVTNEQFF. For the CDR3, the DNA is TGTGCCAGTAGTATAGTGCTGGGACGAACCTTAGCGGGAGTAACCAATGAGCAGTTCTTC.

This rearrangement joins TRBV14 to TRBJ1-4; D is unresolved. The CDR3 contains 16 residues. In germline, CDR1 is SGHDN, CDR2 FVKESK. Trimming cost V 2 bases and J 0 bases, with 10 bases left between them. The CDR3 reads CASSQKGRATNEKLFF. In DNA, the CDR3 is TGTGCCAGCAGCCAAAAAGGGAGGGCAACTAATGAAAAACTGTTTTTT.

The genes are TRBV5-1 and TRBJ2-7; 8 bases align to TRBD1. Trimming took 0 bases from V and 2 from J; bases not matched to a gene: 13. CDR1 SGHRS and CDR2 YFSETQ come from the germline V gene. The CDR3 runs 18 residues. Written as DNA, the CDR3 is TGCGCCAGCAGCTTGGGGCCGAGGGGGACAGGAGCAACCTACGAGCAGTACTTC. Protein: CASSLGPRGTGATYEQYF. Full variable domain (rest looked up from reference TRBV5-1 and TRBJ2-7): KAGVTQTPRYLIKTRGQQVTLSCSPISGHRSVSWYQQTPGQGLQFLFEYFSETQRNKGNFPGRFSGRQFSNSRSEMNVSTLELGDSALYLCASSLGPRGTGATYEQYFGPGTRLTVT.

This clone was counted only a few times. The chain employs TRBV5-1 and TRBJ1-1; TRBD1 aligns across 10 bases. V lost 0 bases to trimming and J lost 0 bases; unmatched junction nucleotides: 5. Germline CDR1 SGHRS, CDR2 YFSETQ. The CDR3 runs to 17 residues. CDR3 in DNA: TGCGCCAGCAGCTTGGTAGGACAGGGGGTACTGAACACTGAAGCTTTCTTT. Amino acids: CASSLVGQGVLNTEAFF.

The chain uses TRBV5-1 and TRBJ1-1; TRBD1 agrees at 9 bases. Germline V CDR1 and CDR2: SGHRS, YFSETQ. CDR3 length equals 15 residues. The V and J ends lost 0 bases and 3 bases, in that order; junction bases with no gene match: 3. The CDR3 loop is CASSLGWDRDTEAFF. CDR3 DNA: TGCGCCAGCAGCTTGGGGTGGGACAGGGACACTGAAGCTTTCTTT.

V and J are TRBV7-2 and TRBJ2-1, with D possibly being TRBD2 (5 bases). The CDR3 runs 18 residues. Germline V CDR1 and CDR2: SGHTA, FQGNSA. The ends were cut back, 5 bases at V and 0 bases at J, with 20 bases in the middle. The CDR3 spells CASSPLALAFSSYNEQFF. In nucleotides, the CDR3 is TGTGCCAGCAGCCCTCTAGCCCTAGCTTTTAGCTCCTACAATGAGCAGTTCTTC.

The rearrangement uses TRBV5-4 and TRBJ2-7, with TRBD2 matching over 7 bases. CDR3 length equals 16 residues. V was pared by 0 bases and J by 1 base, with 7 bases of the junction left unmatched. The V gene's germline CDR1 is SGHNT and CDR2 YYREEE (reference sequence). Written as DNA, the CDR3 is TGTGCCAGCAGCTTGGCGGGCGGGACTACATCCTACGAGCAGTACTTC. This sequence encodes CASSLAGGTTSYEQYF. The complete variable domain, with remaining parts taken from reference TRBV5-4 and TRBJ2-7, reads ETGVTQSPTHLIKTRGQQVTLRCSSQSGHNTVSWYQQALGQGPQFIFQYYREEENGRGNFPPRFSGLQFPNYSSELNVNALELDDSALYLCASSLAGGTTSYEQYFGPGTRLTVT.

V usage is TRBV18 and J usage is TRBJ2-5; weak D call: TRBD2 (6 bases). CDR3 length equals 17 residues. Germline V gene lookup returns CDR1 KGHSH and CDR2 LQKENI. V was shortened by 3 bases and J by 2 bases, with 19 bases between the two germline ends. The CDR3 sequence: CASSPSPWGRQQETQYF. CDR3 nucleotide sequence: TGTGCCAGCTCACCTTCGCCGTGGGGGAGGCAACAAGAGACCCAGTACTTC.

This clone appeared a single time. The chain uses TRBV6-1 and TRBJ2-5; a weak D match, TRBD2 (6 bases). Germline V gene data show CDR1 as MNHNS and CDR2 as SASEGT. Trimming removed 4 bases from V and 2 bases from J, with 11 bases in between. This CDR3 has 14 amino acids. CDR3 amino acids: CASSGGAGQETQYF. The CDR3 nucleotides read TGTGCCAGCAGTGGGGGCGCGGGGCAAGAGACCCAGTACTTC.

V and J are TRBV5-1 and TRBJ2-1, with 7 positions matching TRBD2. Germline V gene data show CDR1 as SGHRS and CDR2 as YFSETQ. V was clipped by 4 bases and J by 6 bases; unmatched bases: 10. The CDR3 covers 15 residues. As DNA, the CDR3 is TGCGCCAGCAGCCCACGGGAGGCCGGGGGCAATGAGCAGTTCTTC. It translates to CASSPREAGGNEQFF.

This clone was seen once. The chain links TRBV27 to TRBJ2-1; D perhaps matches TRBD2 (6 bases). Between the trimmed V and J ends, which lost 6 bases and 7 bases, there was a span of 22 bases. The V gene's germline CDR1 is MNHEY and CDR2 SMNVEV (reference sequence). There are 16 residues in the CDR3. CDR3 sequence reads: CASRHLVPTSFNEQFF. DNA for the CDR3: TGTGCCAGCAGACACCTAGTCCCGACTAGTTTTAATGAGCAGTTCTTC.